Listed here are 32 T cell receptor beta chains from one sample, sequenced in a study of cytomegalovirus exposure and HLA in healthy donors (dated by TCRdb to about 2017). The library relied on the immunoSEQ multiplex PCR assay. The multiplex PCR relied on a mix of 60 forward primers for TCR Vbeta segments and 13 reverse primers for TCR Jbeta segments. TCRdb holds this immuneACCESS table with in-frame rearrangements only. Some clones are missing; in checked studies, unresolved V genes explain under half, and the rest has no known cause. This sample comprises some 150,000 clones, less than 85% of them detected only once. The top ten hold about 1.5% of the sample. The sample taken for sequencing was PBMCs. The receptors stem from a man between 35 and 55 years old in good health and CMV-seronegative.

The chain recombines TRBV9 with TRBJ1-4, with D perhaps matching TRBD1 (5 bases). Trimming left V 4 bases short and J 0 bases short, with 13 bases between. Germline lookup yields CDR1 SGDLS and CDR2 YYNGEE. CDR3 length: 16 residues. The CDR3 bases are TGTGCCAGCAGCCCCGGGGGAGGACCAACTAATGAAAAACTGTTTTTT. It codes for CASSPGGGPTNEKLFF.

This clone has a handful of counts. The genes are TRBV9 and TRBJ1-5; TRBD1 is a possible D gene (5 bases). The germline V gene encodes CDR1 SGDLS and CDR2 YYNGEE. The ends were cut back, 0 bases at V and 7 bases at J, with 14 bases in the middle. The CDR3 contains 15 residues. The CDR3 region has the DNA TGTGCCAGCAGCGTAGGCGACAGCGCGGGGCAGCCCCAGCATTTT. Its translation: CASSVGDSAGQPQHF.

The chain joins TRBV10-3 to TRBJ1-2, with D perhaps matching TRBD1 (5 bases). V was cut by 3 bases and J by 2 bases, with 10 bases left in between. Germline CDR1 ENHRY, CDR2 SYGVKD. The CDR3 totals 14 residues. This CDR3 is CAISERGSNYGYTF. The DNA for the CDR3 is TGTGCCATCAGTGAAAGGGGTTCAAACTATGGCTACACCTTC.

This clone was counted only a few times. The gene calls are TRBV4-3 and TRBJ1-1, with TRBD1 identical over 9 bases. The ends lost 3 bases at V and 7 bases at J; junction bases unmatched: 6. The germline CDR1 and CDR2 sequences are LGHNA and YSLEER. CDR3 size: 14 residues. CDR3 in amino acids: CASSHGTGYSEAFF. For the CDR3, the DNA is TGCGCCAGCAGCCACGGGACAGGGTACAGTGAAGCTTTCTTT.

Of note for this clone: One end of the junction fails to match germline, which may point to a read error. The chain couples TRBV27 to TRBJ2-3; 14 nucleotides align to TRBD2. The CDR3 is 16 residues long. CDR1 and CDR2 (germline): MNHEY, SMNVEV (reference sequence). CDR3 DNA sequence: TGTGCCAGCAGTATCGGGACTAGCGGGAGCATAGATACGCAGTATTTT. Its translation is CASSIGTSGSIDTQYF.

This clone was picked up one time. The genes are TRBV6-5 and TRBJ1-2; 7 positions match TRBD1. Unmatched junction bases numbered 8, after V lost 6 bases and J lost 4 bases. From germline, CDR1 is MNHEY and CDR2 SVGAGI. The CDR3 is made up of 14 amino acids. This CDR3 is CASRRQGERYGYTF. In DNA form, the CDR3 reads TGTGCCAGCAGGCGACAGGGAGAACGCTATGGCTACACCTTC.

The J gene is TRBJ2-2, the V gene TRBV19, with a possible D match to TRBD1 (6 bases). Looked up from germline, CDR1 is LNHDA and CDR2 is SQIVND (reference sequence). Between the trimmed V and J ends, which lost 5 bases and 1 base, there was a span of 11 bases. The CDR3 has 15 residues. CDR3 residues: CASSRNRENTGELFF. The CDR3 nucleotides read TGTGCCAGTAGTCGCAACAGGGAGAACACCGGGGAGCTGTTTTTT. Based on the CDR3 plus reference TRBV19 and TRBJ2-2, the full variable domain is DGGITQSPKYLFRKEGQNVTLSCEQNLNHDAMYWYRQDPGQGLRLIYYSQIVNDFQKGDIAEGYSVSREKKESFPLTVTSAQKNPTAFYLCASSRNRENTGELFFGEGSRLTVL.

The rearrangement uses TRBV7-8 and TRBJ2-5; D remains unclear. The DNA matches TRBJ2-7 better at its end, which makes the J call doubtful. This CDR3 has 15 amino acids. The germline gives CDR1 SGHVS, CDR2 FQNEAQ. Here the CDR3 reads CASSLASSGPYEQYF. CDR3 bases: TGTGCCAGCAGCTTAGCGAGCTCTGGGCCTTACGAGCAGTACTTC.

The chain employs TRBV5-1 and TRBJ1-4; a weak D match, TRBD1 (5 bases). Germline CDR1 SGHRS, CDR2 YFSETQ. This CDR3 spans 15 amino acids. V shed 0 bases and J shed 3 bases, with 9 bases lying between them. The CDR3 reads CASSLGGEANEKLFF. CDR3 sequence (DNA): TGCGCCAGCAGCTTGGGGGGGGAGGCTAATGAAAAACTGTTTTTT.

The rearrangement joins TRBV27 to TRBJ2-7, with D perhaps TRBD2 (5 bases). This CDR3 contains 12 residues. V lost 10 bases, J lost 0 bases, and 10 bases lay in between. Germline lookup yields CDR1 MNHEY and CDR2 SMNVEV (reference sequence). The CDR3 DNA sequence: TGTGCCACCGCCGGACTCTCCTACGAGCAGTACTTC. As protein: CATAGLSYEQYF.

The V gene is TRBV19, the J gene TRBJ1-2; D unclear. The CDR3 runs to 12 residues. The V end lost 6 bases, the J end lost 8 bases, and 13 bases lay between the germline ends. Germline values: CDR1 LNHDA, CDR2 SQIVND (reference sequence). The CDR3 reads CASSPRGSGYTF. The CDR3 region has the DNA TGTGCCAGTAGCCCCAGAGGGAGCGGCTACACCTTC. Using reference TRBV19 and TRBJ1-2 for the parts outside the CDR3, the full variable domain is DGGITQSPKYLFRKEGQNVTLSCEQNLNHDAMYWYRQDPGQGLRLIYYSQIVNDFQKGDIAEGYSVSREKKESFPLTVTSAQKNPTAFYLCASSPRGSGYTFGSGTRLTVV.

The table lists this clone with a few counts. The chain couples TRBV5-1 to TRBJ2-1, with 8 bases that match TRBD2. V trimming: 2 bases; J trimming: 5 bases; junction bases outside the gene matches: 9. Germline V gene data show CDR1 as SGHRS and CDR2 as YFSETQ. This CDR3 has 16 residues. The CDR3 coding sequence is TGCGCCAGCAGCTTTATCCTAGCGGGTGTACACAATGAGCAGTTCTTC. Amino acids: CASSFILAGVHNEQFF.

The chain combines TRBV19 with TRBJ2-3, with 8 bases fitting TRBD1. CDR3 size: 15 residues. The junction had 8 bases not matched to a gene; V was cut back by 3 bases and J by 6 bases. From germline, CDR1 is LNHDA and CDR2 SQIVND (reference sequence). Here the CDR3 DNA reads TGTGCCAGTAGTATTGGTGGGACAGGAATGGATACGCAGTATTTT. Translating gives CASSIGGTGMDTQYF.

The chain couples TRBV29-1 to TRBJ2-7, with D maybe TRBD2 (5 bases). The CDR3 has 12 amino acids. Germline V CDR1 and CDR2: SQVTM, ANQGSEA. V gave up 4 bases and J gave up 3 bases, with 10 bases separating them. The CDR3 DNA sequence: TGCAGCGTTGCGGTCACTAGCTACGAGCAGTACTTC. As protein: CSVAVTSYEQYF.

This clone was counted only a few times. The chain is built from TRBV5-1 and TRBJ2-5; 13 bases fit TRBD2. V shed 0 bases, J shed 5 bases, and the junction held 1 base outside the gene matches. The CDR3 is made up of 15 amino acids. CDR1 SGHRS and CDR2 YFSETQ come from the germline V gene. CDR3 in DNA: TGCGCCAGCAGCTTGGGGACTAGCGGGAGTGAGACCCAGTACTTC. As protein: CASSLGTSGSETQYF.

This clone was recorded only once. The V gene is TRBV11-2, the J gene TRBJ2-3; 7 bases are shared with TRBD1. CDR1 and CDR2 from the germline V gene are SGHAT and FQNNGV. V shed 0 bases and J 5 bases; nucleotides not matched to a gene: 8. This CDR3 spans 16 amino acids. The CDR3 nucleotides are TGTGCCAGCAGCTTAGATCGGCCAGGGGGTGGAGATACGCAGTATTTT. This codes for CASSLDRPGGGDTQYF.

V and J are TRBV7-2 and TRBJ2-7; 11 nucleotides match TRBD2. This CDR3 is 14 amino acids long. Trimming removed 5 bases from V and 6 bases from J; junction bases left unmatched: 6. Germline values: CDR1 SGHTA, CDR2 FQGNSA. The CDR3: CASSQSSGGSEQYF. CDR3 nucleotides: TGTGCCAGCAGCCAATCTAGCGGGGGGAGCGAGCAGTACTTC. Supplemented by reference TRBV7-2 and TRBJ2-7, the full variable domain reads GAGVSQSPSNKVTEKGKDVELRCDPISGHTALYWYRQSLGQGLEFLIYFQGNSAPDKSGLPSDRFSAERTGGSVSTLTIQRTQQEDSAVYLCASSQSSGGSEQYFGPGTRLTVT.

The rearrangement links TRBV7-9 to TRBJ1-1, with D uncertain. Germline CDR1 SEHNR, CDR2 FQNEAQ (reference sequence). Trimming took off 6 bases at V and 4 bases at J, with 12 bases between the two ends. CDR3 size: 13 residues. The CDR3 region is CASSPSGGTEAFF. The CDR3 DNA reads as TGTGCCAGCAGTCCCTCGGGTGGCACTGAAGCTTTCTTT. Filled out from reference TRBV7-9 and TRBJ1-1, the complete variable domain reads DTGVSQNPRHKITKRGQNVTFRCDPISEHNRLYWYRQTLGQGPEFLTYFQNEAQLEKSRLLSDRFSAERPKGSFSTLEIQRTEQGDSAMYLCASSPSGGTEAFFGQGTRLTVV.

The chain joins TRBV2 to TRBJ2-1, with 8 nucleotides matching TRBD2. The CDR3 consists of 14 residues. Germline CDR1 SNHLY, CDR2 FYNNEI. Losses at the gene ends were 5 bases for V and 6 bases for J; bases not matched to a gene: 6. The CDR3 sequence is CASSLARGGNEQFF. In nucleotides, the CDR3 is TGTGCCAGCAGTCTAGCTCGGGGGGGCAATGAGCAGTTCTTC. The whole variable domain, remainder taken from reference TRBV2 and TRBJ2-1, is EPEVTQTPSHQVTQMGQEVILRCVPISNHLYFYWYRQILGQKVEFLVSFYNNEISEKSEIFDDQFSVERPDGSNFTLKIRSTKLEDSAMYFCASSLARGGNEQFFGPGTRLTVL.

V usage is TRBV9 and J usage is TRBJ2-7, with TRBD1 matching over 8 bases. The length of the CDR3 is 14 residues. Germline values: CDR1 SGDLS, CDR2 YYNGEE. V lost 4 bases and J lost 2; bases outside the gene matches: 5. The CDR3 DNA sequence: TGTGCCAGCAGCAAGGGACAGGCTACCTACGAGCAGTACTTC. This sequence encodes CASSKGQATYEQYF.

The chain carries TRBV15 and TRBJ2-3; 7 bases are shared with TRBD2. Germline CDR1 and CDR2: LNHNV and YYDKDF (reference sequence). V was clipped by 7 bases and J by 2 bases; unmatched bases: 6. This CDR3 has 14 residues. Here the CDR3 DNA reads TGTGCCACCAAGCGGGACCCTTCCACAGATACGCAGTATTTT. Its translation is CATKRDPSTDTQYF.

The rearrangement joins TRBV5-4 to TRBJ2-1, with 8 bases matching TRBD2. Germline CDR1 is SGHNT and CDR2 is YYREEE (reference sequence). The CDR3 is made up of 17 amino acids. J gave up 5 bases and V 0 bases, and 10 bases lay outside the gene matches. The CDR3 loop reads CASSLGLGGAGNNEQFF. The DNA for the CDR3 is TGTGCCAGCAGCTTGGGGCTCGGGGGGGCCGGGAACAATGAGCAGTTCTTC.

Written as DNA, the CDR3 is TGTGCCAGCAGCCCTCAGGGGTACAATGAGCAGTTCTTC. As protein: CASSPQGYNEQFF. The chain uses TRBV7-9 and TRBJ2-1; D is perhaps TRBD1 (6 bases). The CDR3 length is 13 residues. CDR1 and CDR2 (germline): SEHNR, FQNEAQ (reference sequence). V was pared by 5 bases and J by 4 bases, with 9 bases between.

This clone has only one observation. This chain links TRBV2 with TRBJ2-2; D remains ambiguous. This CDR3 comprises 13 residues. Germline CDR1 reads SNHLY; CDR2 reads FYNNEI. V gave up 7 bases and J gave up 6 bases, with 12 bases separating them. DNA for the CDR3: TGTGCCAGCATGTCAAGCGTCGCCGGGGAGCTGTTTTTT. Amino acids: CASMSSVAGELFF.

This rearrangement joins TRBV7-8 to TRBJ2-7, with 8 nucleotides matching TRBD2. Germline V CDR1 and CDR2: SGHVS, FQNEAQ. After removal of 1 base from V and 7 bases from J, the junction contained 12 bases not matched to a gene. The length of the CDR3 is 16 residues. As DNA, the CDR3 is TGTGCCAGCAGCTTAGATGCCGGACTAGCTACTGAAGAGCAGTACTTC. Its translation is CASSLDAGLATEEQYF.

The rearrangement uses TRBV5-1 and TRBJ2-4, with a possible D match to TRBD2 (6 bases). Trimming cost V 0 bases and J 6 bases, with 7 bases left between them. Germline-derived CDR1 and CDR2 are SGHRS and YFSETQ. The CDR3 contains 13 residues. Here the CDR3 reads CASSLVGGNIQYF. DNA of the CDR3: TGCGCCAGCAGCTTGGTCGGGGGAAACATTCAGTACTTC.

The chain combines TRBV7-9 with TRBJ2-3; the match to TRBD1 covers 9 bases. Germline trimming cut 3 bases from V and 5 bases from J; bases unmatched to any gene: 12. Germline V gene sequence: CDR1 SEHNR, CDR2 FQNEAQ (reference sequence). The CDR3 extends over 17 amino acids. This chain's CDR3 is CASSFNRGRGGVDTQYF. The CDR3, as DNA: TGTGCCAGCAGCTTTAACAGGGGGCGCGGCGGAGTAGATACGCAGTATTTT.

DNA of the CDR3: TGTGCCAGCAGTTCAAGGGAGGGACCTCTATATTCACCCCTCCACTTT. Amino acid sequence: CASSSREGPLYSPLHF. The chain recombines TRBV2 with TRBJ1-6; the D gene is possibly TRBD1 (5 bases). Germline CDR1 is SNHLY and CDR2 is FYNNEI. This CDR3 contains 16 residues. Between the trimmed V and J ends, which lost 5 bases and 8 bases, there was a span of 19 bases.

The V call is TRBV2, the J call TRBJ1-1; 9 bases agree with TRBD1. Trimming removed 7 bases from V and 3 bases from J; junction bases left unmatched: 6. Germline V CDR1 and CDR2: SNHLY, FYNNEI. There are 14 residues in the CDR3. CDR3 DNA sequence: TGTGCCAGCATGACCGGGACAGGGTACACTGAAGCTTTCTTT. Amino acids: CASMTGTGYTEAFF. The entire variable domain, with the rest obtained from reference TRBV2 and TRBJ1-1, is as follows: EPEVTQTPSHQVTQMGQEVILRCVPISNHLYFYWYRQILGQKVEFLVSFYNNEISEKSEIFDDQFSVERPDGSNFTLKIRSTKLEDSAMYFCASMTGTGYTEAFFGQGTRLTVV.

This clone occurred a few times. The V gene is TRBV27, the J gene TRBJ2-2, with 8 bases lining up with TRBD1. The V gene end was trimmed by 8 bases and the J gene end by 0 bases; junction bases not matched to a gene: 5. The CDR3 is 15 residues long. CDR1 MNHEY and CDR2 SMNVEV come from the germline V gene (reference sequence). The CDR3 region is CASSPDRANTGELFF. For the CDR3, the DNA is TGTGCCAGCTCTCCGGACAGGGCGAACACCGGGGAGCTGTTTTTT.

The rearrangement joins TRBV11-2 to TRBJ2-4; 7 bases agree with TRBD2. V trimming: 0 bases; J trimming: 9 bases; junction bases outside the gene matches: 8. Germline loops: CDR1 SGHAT, CDR2 FQNNGV. CDR3 length: 15 amino acids. The CDR3 region has the DNA TGTGCCAGCAGCTTAGATGGCGTAGGGGAGGGCATTCAGTACTTC. It is translated as CASSLDGVGEGIQYF.

This sequence joins TRBV4-3 and TRBJ2-1, with 8 nucleotides matching TRBD2. Trimming took 1 base from V and 7 from J; bases not matched to a gene: 9. The length of the CDR3 is 16 residues. Germline V gene lookup returns CDR1 LGHNA and CDR2 YSLEER. The CDR3 DNA reads TGCGCCAGCAGCCAAGGGGTATCTAGCGGGTGGAATGAGCAGTTCTTC. It encodes CASSQGVSSGWNEQFF.